This T cell receptor beta chain was identified during a study of identical twins. Study findings and constraints: The presence of invariant MAIT and iNKT cells could partly confound analyses of zero-insertion sequences. Less excess twin sharing appeared in beta out-of-frame sequences.

Via MiXCR, TCRdb re-called the 5' RACE reads, giving one row per CDR3 protein. The sample includes approximately 230,000 distinct CDR3 sequences, 5.5% to 7.5% seen only once; the top ten take more than 14%. V gave up 4 bases and J gave up 9 bases; unmatched junction bases: 9. Germline V gene data show CDR1 as LGHNA and CDR2 as YNFKEQ. This CDR3 is built from 14 residues. Everyone who donated was a healthy Caucasian. About this clonotype itself: Its antigen is still unknown. Just one base apart from a much larger clone, this may be a read error.

This sample was shared with a second study, whose subject was T cells expressing NK-cell markers.

The sequence derives from a woman aged 18-29 years in good health. J is TRBJ2-1 and V is TRBV4-2; 7 bases are a match to TRBD2. The sequencing input was CD8+ T cells sorted from blood. This CDR3 reads CASSRDLGEGEQFF. The CDR3 coding sequence is TGTGCCAGCAGCCGAGACCTGGGGGAGGGTGAGCAGTTCTTC.